What follows are 14 T cell receptor beta chains derived from one specimen sequenced in a study of identical twins. TCRdb re-called the 5' RACE reads through MiXCR, storing one row per CDR3 protein. The table includes 500,000 to 550,000 distinct CDR3 sequences, about a fifth detected once. Another study also made use of these data, one on yellow fever vaccine responses in identical twins.

The sequencing sample was made of CD4+ T cells sorted from blood. The receptor set was obtained from a woman in her late teens or twenties in good health.

This clonotype was detected a few times. The rearrangement uses TRBV20-1 and TRBJ1-1; no reliable D call. This CDR3 spans 12 amino acids. CDR1 is DFQATT and CDR2 is SNEGSKA in the germline V gene (reference sequence). Deletions cut 0 bases from V and 11 bases from J, with 13 bases between. The CDR3 DNA follows: TGCAGTGCTAGAGAAGGTGACTTACGGGCTTTCTTT. Translation gives CSAREGDLRAFF.

This chain joins TRBV7-2 and TRBJ2-1, with TRBD1 identical over 9 bases. V trimming: 6 bases; J trimming: 5 bases; junction bases outside the gene matches: 8. The CDR3 has 15 amino acids. Germline V gene lookup returns CDR1 SGHTA and CDR2 FQGNSA. The CDR3 is CASRPGQGRHNEQFF. Written as DNA, the CDR3 is TGTGCCAGCAGGCCCGGACAGGGGAGACACAATGAGCAGTTCTTC. The whole variable domain, filled in from reference TRBV7-2 and TRBJ2-1, reads GAGVSQSPSNKVTEKGKDVELRCDPISGHTALYWYRQSLGQGLEFLIYFQGNSAPDKSGLPSDRFSAERTGGSVSTLTIQRTQQEDSAVYLCASRPGQGRHNEQFFGPGTRLTVL.

In this sample, this clonotype turned up a few times. With a much larger clone just one base away, this may be a read error. The CDR3 region is CASSLGATGELFF. CDR3 DNA sequence: TGTGCCAGCAGCTTGGGAGCCACCGGGGAGCTGTTTTTT. The chain couples TRBV5-5 to TRBJ2-2; no clear D gene. V lost 0 bases, J lost 4 bases, and 4 bases lay in between. The CDR3 is made up of 13 amino acids. Germline V CDR1 and CDR2: SGHKS, YYEKEE (reference sequence).

This clonotype was counted only a few times. The gene calls are TRBV9 and TRBJ2-4; 7 bases align to TRBD1. CDR1 is SGDLS and CDR2 is YYNGEE in the germline V gene. With 4 bases clipped from V and 2 bases from J, the junction kept 6 bases outside the gene matches. The CDR3 length is 15 residues. CDR3 in DNA: TGTGCCAGCAGCAAAACGACAGGGTCCAAAAACATTCAGTACTTC. This encodes CASSKTTGSKNIQYF.

This clonotype was seen a few times. The chain couples TRBV9 to TRBJ2-3, with D possibly matching TRBD1 (6 bases). The germline V gene has CDR1 SGDLS and CDR2 YYNGEE. The CDR3 is made up of 16 amino acids. V was cut by 3 bases and J by 0 bases, with 14 bases left in between. The CDR3 nucleotides read TGTGCCAGCAGCGGATGGGGGCGGTCTAGCACAGATACGCAGTATTTT. Protein sequence: CASSGWGRSSTDTQYF.

The genes are TRBV20-1 and TRBJ1-4; tentatively, D is TRBD1 (6 bases). Trimming shortened V by 3 bases and J by 3 bases, and 23 bases separated the two germline ends. This CDR3 has 18 amino acids. Germline values: CDR1 DFQATT, CDR2 SNEGSKA (reference sequence). The chain's CDR3 is CSASEKRARGFPNEKLFF. The CDR3 region has the DNA TGCAGTGCTAGCGAGAAGCGGGCCAGGGGTTTCCCTAATGAAAAACTGTTTTTT.

The chain joins TRBV18 to TRBJ2-5; the match to TRBD1 covers 8 bases. This CDR3 is built from 14 residues. Germline CDR1 and CDR2: KGHSH and LQKENI. With 1 base clipped from V and 2 bases from J, the junction kept 0 bases outside the gene matches. CDR3: CASSPHRGQETQYF. The CDR3 DNA reads as TGTGCCAGCTCACCACACAGGGGGCAAGAGACCCAGTACTTC.

The V and J genes are TRBV12-3 or TRBV12-4 and TRBJ1-2; D unclear. The V gene lost 2 bases and the J gene lost 7 bases, with 8 bases spanning the gap. CDR3 length equals 12 residues. CDR3 nucleotides: TGTGCCAGCAGTTTAACCGGGTCTGGCTACACCTTC. Its translation: CASSLTGSGYTF.

The rearrangement joins TRBV10-3 to TRBJ2-1, with 7 bases identical to TRBD1. CDR3 length: 12 amino acids. The trim removed 3 bases at V and 15 bases at J, leaving 8 bases unmatched. Per the germline V gene, CDR1 is ENHRY and CDR2 is SYGVKD. The CDR3, as DNA: TGTGCCATCAGTGAAGACAGGGCAGGGGGGTTCTTC. Its translation is CAISEDRAGGFF.

This sequence joins TRBV6-1 and TRBJ2-2, with D perhaps matching TRBD1 or TRBD2 (6 bases each). Germline V gene lookup returns CDR1 MNHNS and CDR2 SASEGT. Trimming stripped 6 bases from V and 7 bases from J, with 15 bases between. The CDR3 has 14 amino acids. This chain's CDR3 is CASRRGADNGELFF. The CDR3 nucleotides are TGTGCCAGCAGAAGGGGGGCCGATAACGGGGAGCTGTTTTTT.

The rearrangement joins TRBV10-3 to TRBJ1-6, with a tentative D call TRBD1 (5 bases). The germline CDR1 and CDR2 sequences are ENHRY and SYGVKD. This CDR3 region has 13 residues. The V end was cut by 8 bases, the J end by 5 bases, with 10 bases between. For the CDR3, the DNA is TGTGCCATCGGGACGGAGAATAATTCACCCCTCCACTTT. Its translation: CAIGTENNSPLHF.

V usage is TRBV24-1 and J usage is TRBJ2-1, with no clear D. The length of the CDR3 is 14 residues. Trimming shortened V by 4 bases and J by 7 bases, and 13 bases separated the two germline ends. In germline, CDR1 is KGHDR, CDR2 SFDVKD. The CDR3 loop is CATSDPIRGNEQFF. The CDR3 DNA reads as TGTGCCACCAGTGACCCGATCCGTGGGAATGAGCAGTTCTTC.

The CDR3 sequence: CASSQDWVTDTQYF. CDR3 sequence (DNA): TGTGCCAGCAGCCAAGATTGGGTTACAGATACGCAGTATTTT. The gene calls are TRBV4-2 and TRBJ2-3, with D hard to call. V dropped 0 bases and J dropped 3 bases, with 7 bases sitting between them. The V gene's germline CDR1 is LGHNA and CDR2 YNFKEQ. CDR3 length: 14 residues.

This chain connects TRBV27 to TRBJ1-4; D gene uncertain. V lost 3 bases, J lost 4 bases, and 12 bases lay in between. Germline-derived CDR1 and CDR2 are MNHEY and SMNVEV (reference sequence). The CDR3 contains 15 residues. CDR3 sequence: CASSFGIGHNEKLFF. The CDR3 DNA follows: TGTGCCAGCAGTTTTGGTATCGGCCATAATGAAAAACTGTTTTTT.